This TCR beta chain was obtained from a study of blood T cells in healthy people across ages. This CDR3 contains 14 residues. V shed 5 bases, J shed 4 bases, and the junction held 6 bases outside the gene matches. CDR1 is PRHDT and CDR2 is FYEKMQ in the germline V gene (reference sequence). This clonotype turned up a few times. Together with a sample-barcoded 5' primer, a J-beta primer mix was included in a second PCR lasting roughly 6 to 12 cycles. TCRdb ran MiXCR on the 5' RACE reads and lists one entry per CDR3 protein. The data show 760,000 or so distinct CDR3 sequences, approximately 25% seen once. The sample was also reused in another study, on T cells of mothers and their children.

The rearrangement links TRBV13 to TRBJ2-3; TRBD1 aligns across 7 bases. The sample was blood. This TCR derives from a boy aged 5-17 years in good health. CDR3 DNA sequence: TGTGCCAGCAGCCAAAGGGACAGCCCAGATACGCAGTATTTT. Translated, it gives CASSQRDSPDTQYF.